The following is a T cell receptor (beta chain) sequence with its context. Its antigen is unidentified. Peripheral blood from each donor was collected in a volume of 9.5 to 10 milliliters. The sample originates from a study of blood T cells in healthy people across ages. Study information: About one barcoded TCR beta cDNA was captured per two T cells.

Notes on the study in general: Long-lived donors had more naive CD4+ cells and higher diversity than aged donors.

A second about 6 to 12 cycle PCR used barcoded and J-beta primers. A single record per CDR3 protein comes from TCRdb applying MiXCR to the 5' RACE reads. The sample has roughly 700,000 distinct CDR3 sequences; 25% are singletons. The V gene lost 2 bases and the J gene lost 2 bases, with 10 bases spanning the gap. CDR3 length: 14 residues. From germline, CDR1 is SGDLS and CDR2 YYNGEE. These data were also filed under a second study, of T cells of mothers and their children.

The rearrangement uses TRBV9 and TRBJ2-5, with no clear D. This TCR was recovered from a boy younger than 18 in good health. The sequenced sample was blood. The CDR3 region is CASSVSPNQETQYF. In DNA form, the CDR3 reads TGTGCCAGCAGCGTTTCTCCAAATCAAGAGACCCAGTACTTC.